This T cell receptor beta chain was sequenced for a study of T cells in tuberculosis (dated by TCRdb to 2017 to 2018). Study-level background: To characterize T cells specific for the mycobacterial lipid antigen glucose monomycolate (GMM), the study used CD1B tetramers together with high-throughput TCR immunosequencing. PBMC from active tuberculosis patients were archived either before standard anti-tuberculosis treatment began or within 7 days of its start. With approximately nine people per group, a South African clinical cohort compared IGRA-negative adolescents, IGRA-positive adolescents with latent tuberculosis, and adults with active tuberculosis. Overall results and qualifications from the work: With the diverse GMM-specific repertoire as input, a classifier achieved roughly 90% accuracy (AUROC 0.7 to 0.9), whereas GEM motif frequencies as input gave roughly 70% accuracy. Shorter CDR3-alpha lengths in active tuberculosis patients partly drove the smaller NN-distances, and the TCR-beta difference was not statistically significant. Active tuberculosis TCR-alpha repertoires showed smaller mean NN-distances to GMM-specific TCRs than IGRA-negative controls, suggesting clonal expansion of these TCRs. Clinical samples were selected based on the availability of cryopreserved specimens, with adults included as active tuberculosis cases and adolescents included as controls.

Sequences SGHKS (CDR1) and YYEKEE (CDR2) are obtained from the germline V gene (reference sequence). The CDR3, from cysteine to phenylalanine, totals 15 residues. The kept DNA is CDR3 alone, 45 bases in frame from the first base. Trimming removed 4 bases from V and 3 bases from J; the gene matches leave 4 bases unexplained. A remark on this clone: Its antigen is unknown. The input lacks base qualities; no much larger clone sits a single base away.

The immunoSEQ multiplex PCR assay was used to generate TCR libraries, with TCR-beta and/or TCR-alpha/delta assays applied to each sample. The amplified TCR libraries were sequenced on the Illumina high-throughput platform. The authors' analysis ran thus. Clustering and dimensionality reduction relied on pairwise TCRdist distances among GMM-specific receptors from T cells that were either sorted ex vivo or expanded in vitro. The score assigned to each clinical repertoire was mean NN-distance, meaning the average TCRdist to the nearest 10% of tetramer-positive reference sequences. To compute GEM TCR motif frequency, the fraction of unique TCRs matching known GEM sequences by V/J usage and CDR3 length was calculated. Active tuberculosis was classified by linear discriminant analysis with leave-one-out cross-validation, implemented in scikit-learn. TCRdb obtained this table from immuneACCESS and retained in-frame rearrangements with V and J assigned. These tables miss some clones; where compared with another copy, unresolved V genes account for less than half of the shortfall, and the remainder is unexplained. Clone size and V and J calls were adopted from that table, with D and trimming inferred from the DNA. Recorded for this sample are 20,000 to 25,000 clones; approximately 85% of them occurred a single time. Of the sample, 15% is held by the ten largest clones.

The sample's time point, from its label and the paper: new active TB diagnosis, blood taken before or within 7 days of starting treatment. Patients with active tuberculosis were defined as newly diagnosed, HIV-seronegative South African adults aged 18 years or older. Active tuberculosis was confirmed by positive sputum smear microscopy and/or positive M. tuberculosis culture. Immunosequencing of unsorted cryopreserved PBMC covered, on average, around 100,000 T cells per clinical donor. The rearranged chain carries TRBV5-5 and TRBJ2-1, with 10 central nucleotides matching TRBD1. The sequencing used PBMCs, collected at tuberculosis diagnosis. The receptor's source is an adult with tuberculosis. The CDR3 protein is CASSPRDRGYNEQFF. The DNA is TGTGCCAGCAGCCCCCGGGACAGGGGCTACAATGAGCAGTTCTTC.